This TCR beta chain came from a study of vaccination and CD4 T cells after COVID-19. Cultured CD4+ T cells had their DNA profiled by the Oncomine TCR Beta short-read assay. TCRdb reprocessed the PCR reads with MiXCR, giving one entry per CDR3 protein. This table has 17,000 or so distinct CDR3 sequences, more than 40% appearing once. This CDR3 has 15 residues. Germline lookup yields CDR1 DFQATT and CDR2 SNEGSKA (reference sequence). The junction had 6 bases not matched to a gene; V was cut back by 0 bases and J by 2 bases. Treatment indicated: roughly nine-day PBMC culture with coronavirus spike peptide pools or control peptides (ViraFEST assay). PCR tests turned positive between March and December 2020, before US Alpha, Beta and Delta variants. As to this clonotype: Its antigen is currently unknown.

The material sequenced was CD4+ T cells from blood, cultured in vitro, taken before SARS-CoV-2 vaccination. The V call is TRBV20-1, the J call TRBJ2-7, with 8 bases fitting TRBD2. The origin of this receptor is a human donor who had recovered from COVID-19. CDR3 DNA sequence: TGCAGTGCTAGAGACTATGGTAGCGGGACCTACGAGCAGTACTTC. Its translation is CSARDYGSGTYEQYF.